Described below is a single T cell receptor (beta chain) sequence and its context. No antigen is known for it. No per-base quality is available; no much larger clone lies one base away. The data derive from a study of tumor-infiltrating T cells and Merkel cell polyomavirus (dated by TCRdb to about 2017). Study-level background: In Merkel cell carcinoma patients, the study examined CD8+ T cells specific for the Merkel cell polyomavirus KLL epitope. Varying disease stages were represented at patient presentation, and patients were followed for a median of 2.7 years (range 1.1 to 6.0 years). The therapies patients received were varied and non-standardized, including chemotherapy, radiation and immunotherapies. In fewer than 15 samples, KLL-tetramer-sorted cells taken from blood or tumor-infiltrating lymphocytes underwent TRB sequencing, as did some 12 matched whole-tumor samples. Most whole-tumor samples were roughly 25-micron curls cut from formalin-fixed, paraffin-embedded tissue blocks. Across the study, one tumor sample was a frozen nodal tumor digest and one was a flash-frozen core biopsy of a metastasis.

All patients' tumors stained robustly positive for Merkel cell polyomavirus Large T antigen by immunohistochemistry. The study included about a dozen Merkel cell carcinoma patients who had robust KLL-tetramer+ populations, above 0.04% of CD8+ T cells, in blood and/or cultured TIL. Every patient was Caucasian, and patient ages ranged from roughly 45 to 85 years, with a median of roughly 60 years. Lymph node tumors were analyzed for patients with unknown primaries who presented with nodal disease, or when there was not enough primary tissue. Library method: the immunoSEQ multiplex PCR assay. Adaptive Biotechnologies (Seattle, WA) carried out the genomic DNA extraction, TRB sequencing and normalization. On the study's bioinformatics: To compute clonality, the Shannon entropy of productive TRB sequences was normalized by log2 of unique productive sequences and then subtracted from one. KLL-specific clonotypes in tumors were found by matching TCRbeta CDR3 amino acid sequences to the sequences from the tetramer-sorted sample of each patient. TCRdb re-hosts the immuneACCESS table, in-frame sequences only. Its copies lack some clones; in the studies checked, an unresolved V gene accounts for under half of them, and the cause for the rest is not known. V, J and clone size derive from that table, while D and trimming were established from the DNA sequence. This sample lists more than 20,000 clones; 87% were detected once. The ten most abundant clones make up roughly 2.5% of the sample.

The research as a whole found: The small sample size of the study (n of about 13 patients) is recognized as a limitation. More unique KLL-specific clonotypes in tumors (roughly 5-120 vs 0-3) was associated with a significant MCC-specific survival advantage (P = 0.0051). A higher intratumoral fraction of KLL-specific T cells (roughly 1.9-18% versus roughly 0-0.14%) was associated with significantly improved MCC-specific survival. Because the study covered only a single viral epitope, T cells targeting other Merkel cell polyomavirus epitopes were not captured. KLL-specific TRB repertoires were diverse and mostly private, with just one public clonotype, shared by two patients, among 397 unique sequences.

The specimen was lymph node tissue. The TCR comes from a man aged 45-65 years with Merkel cell carcinoma.

The CDR3 loop reads CASSPGPGTDTQYF. The DNA is as follows: TGTGCCAGCAGCCCAGGGCCAGGCACAGATACGCAGTATTTT. Rearrangement joined TRBV7-6 to TRBJ2-3; tentative D gene TRBD1, with 5 bases matching. From a lookup of the germline V gene, CDR1 and CDR2 are SGHVS and FNYEAQ. From its cysteine to its phenylalanine, the CDR3 spans 14 amino acids. Only CDR3 DNA remains: 42 bases, in frame from the first base. The junction carries 10 bases between V and J, which are trimmed by 5 bases and 1 base respectively.